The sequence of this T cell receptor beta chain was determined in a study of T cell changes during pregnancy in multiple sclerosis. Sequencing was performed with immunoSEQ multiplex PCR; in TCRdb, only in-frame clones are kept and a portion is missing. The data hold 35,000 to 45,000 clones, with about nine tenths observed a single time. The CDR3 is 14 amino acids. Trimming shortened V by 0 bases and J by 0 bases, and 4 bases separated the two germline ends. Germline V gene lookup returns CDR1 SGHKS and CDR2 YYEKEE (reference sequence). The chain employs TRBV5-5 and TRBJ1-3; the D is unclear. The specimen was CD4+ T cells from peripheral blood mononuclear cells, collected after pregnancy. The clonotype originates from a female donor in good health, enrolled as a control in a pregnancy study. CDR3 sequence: CASSLVSSGNTIYF. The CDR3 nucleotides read TGTGCCAGCAGCTTGGTCAGCTCTGGAAACACCATATATTTT.